The 29 T cell receptor beta chains in this list originate from one sample, sequenced in a study of long-term antiretroviral therapy in people with HIV. An immunoSEQ assay, version v3.0, was performed at survey level. Profiled with immunoSEQ multiplex PCR; TCRdb holds only in-frame clones, not every one. The table has about 33,000 clones, roughly 95% seen once. The source material was unsorted PBMCs, sampled 6.5 to 6.6 years after starting antiretroviral therapy. The receptor set was obtained from a man aged 25-45 years with HIV.

This clone was seen just once. The rearrangement links TRBV9 to TRBJ2-7; possible D gene TRBD2, 6 bases. Germline V lookup: CDR1 SGDLS, CDR2 YYNGEE. This CDR3 comprises 13 residues. Trimming cost V 1 base and J 5 bases, with 10 bases left between them. The CDR3 region is CASSVSGLDEQYF. CDR3 nucleotides: TGTGCCAGCAGCGTATCGGGACTGGACGAGCAGTACTTC.

The rearrangement joins TRBV11-2 to TRBJ2-7; D uncertain. Per germline, CDR1 SGHAT and CDR2 FQNNGV. The V end was cut by 8 bases, the J end by 3 bases, with 5 bases between. There are 10 residues in the CDR3. The CDR3 DNA sequence: TGTGCCAGCGGGAACTACGAGCAGTACTTC. It yields the protein CASGNYEQYF.

The rearrangement uses TRBV15 and TRBJ2-1; TRBD2 aligns across 8 bases. The germline CDR1 and CDR2 sequences are LNHNV and YYDKDF (reference sequence). V lost 3 bases, J lost 9 bases, and 16 bases stayed unmatched. This CDR3 comprises 17 residues. The CDR3 coding sequence is TGTGCCACCAGCAGTGCCACCGGGGGGGCCGGGTCTATTGAGCAGTTCTTC. Amino acids: CATSSATGGAGSIEQFF. The entire variable domain, with the rest obtained from reference TRBV15 and TRBJ2-1, is as follows: DAMVIQNPRYQVTQFGKPVTLSCSQTLNHNVMYWYQQKSSQAPKLLFHYYDKDFNNEADTPDNFQSRRPNTSFCFLDIRSPGLGDTAMYLCATSSATGGAGSIEQFFGPGTRLTVL.

The chain is built from TRBV15 and TRBJ2-2, with 13 bases that match TRBD2. CDR1 LNHNV and CDR2 YYDKDF come from the germline V gene (reference sequence). Trimming cost V 1 base and J 4 bases; bases outside gene matches: 0. The CDR3 has 16 residues. CDR3 sequence (DNA): TGTGCCACCAGCAGAGGACTAGCGGGGGGCACCGGGGAGCTGTTTTTT. Its protein product is CATSRGLAGGTGELFF.

This clone was recorded only once. J is TRBJ1-2 and V is TRBV9; tentative D call: TRBD1 (5 bases). This CDR3 region has 12 residues. V lost 0 bases, J lost 7 bases, and 7 bases lay in between. CDR1 and CDR2 from the germline V gene are SGDLS and YYNGEE. The CDR3 bases are TGTGCCAGCAGCGTAGGGGACCTTGGCTACACCTTC. Translated, it gives CASSVGDLGYTF.

The rearrangement joins TRBV14 to TRBJ2-4; 7 bases agree with TRBD2. V was clipped by 4 bases and J by 8 bases; unmatched bases: 5. The germline V gene encodes CDR1 SGHDN and CDR2 FVKESK. The CDR3 length is 13 residues. CDR3 in DNA: TGTGCCAGCAGCCCAGAACGGGGGGACATTCAGTACTTC. Protein sequence: CASSPERGDIQYF.

The gene calls are TRBV9 and TRBJ2-2; the D is unclear. V lost 2 bases, J lost 4 bases, and 9 bases lay in between. Germline-derived CDR1 and CDR2 are SGDLS and YYNGEE. The CDR3 consists of 14 residues. CDR3 bases: TGTGCCAGCAGCGTTGAAGGGTTCACCGGGGAGCTGTTTTTT. Residues: CASSVEGFTGELFF.

J is TRBJ2-1 and V is TRBV29-1; TRBD1 aligns across 7 bases. This CDR3 is built from 12 residues. Trimming took 4 bases from V and 10 from J; bases not matched to a gene: 7. Germline values: CDR1 SQVTM, CDR2 ANQGSEA. The CDR3 sequence: CSVGDRVEEQFF. The CDR3 DNA reads TGCAGCGTTGGAGACAGGGTTGAGGAGCAGTTCTTC.

The chain joins TRBV10-3 to TRBJ2-1, with a weak D call TRBD2 (5 bases). There are 14 residues in the CDR3. V was clipped by 4 bases and J by 9 bases, with 16 bases between them. The germline V gene encodes CDR1 ENHRY and CDR2 SYGVKD. This CDR3 reads CAISGSGGLFEQFF. In DNA, the CDR3 is TGTGCCATCAGTGGTTCAGGCGGGCTTTTTGAGCAGTTCTTC.

The V and J genes are TRBV7-8 and TRBJ1-5, with no clear D. This CDR3 comprises 16 residues. Germline V gives CDR1 SGHVS, CDR2 FQNEAQ. The V gene lost 0 bases and the J gene lost 0 bases, with 9 bases spanning the gap. CDR3 residues: CASSLAFGYSNQPQHF. The CDR3 bases are TGTGCCAGCAGCTTAGCGTTCGGCTATAGCAATCAGCCCCAGCATTTT.

The rearrangement joins TRBV4-3 to TRBJ2-2, with 8 bases fitting TRBD1. The CDR3 totals 14 residues. Germline V gives CDR1 LGHNA, CDR2 YSLEER. V gave up 5 bases and J gave up 7 bases; unmatched junction bases: 6. The CDR3 DNA follows: TGCGCCAGCAGCGCGGACAGGGAACTCGGGGAGCTGTTTTTT. This translates into CASSADRELGELFF.

V gene TRBV15 combines with J gene TRBJ1-5; TRBD1 aligns across 10 bases. The CDR3 consists of 14 residues. The germline gives CDR1 LNHNV, CDR2 YYDKDF (reference sequence). V was pared by 5 bases and J by 5 bases, with 3 bases of the junction left unmatched. The CDR3: CATSEDRGDQPQHF. DNA of the CDR3: TGTGCCACCAGCGAGGACAGGGGGGATCAGCCCCAGCATTTT.

The chain combines TRBV6-6 with TRBJ2-5; possibly TRBD1 for D (5 bases). With 3 bases removed from V and 3 bases from J, the gap between germline ends came to 11 bases. Per the germline V gene, CDR1 is MNHNY and CDR2 is SVGAGI (reference sequence). The CDR3 spans 14 residues. CDR3 region: CASSYLAREETQYF. Written as DNA, the CDR3 is TGTGCCAGCAGTTATCTGGCCAGGGAAGAGACCCAGTACTTC.

In this sample, this clone turned up once. The chain joins TRBV19 to TRBJ1-5; D is uncertain. V dropped 9 bases and J dropped 2 bases, with 8 bases sitting between them. The CDR3 is 12 amino acids. Germline values: CDR1 LNHDA, CDR2 SQIVND (reference sequence). This CDR3 reads CARQRGNQPQHF. CDR3 bases: TGTGCCAGACAGAGGGGCAATCAGCCCCAGCATTTT.

This chain joins TRBV5-4 and TRBJ2-3; the match to TRBD2 covers 10 bases. Germline V gives CDR1 SGHNT, CDR2 YYREEE (reference sequence). CDR3 length: 12 amino acids. The CDR3 reads CASSSGSGTQYF. The CDR3 DNA reads as TGTGCAAGTTCTAGCGGGAGCGGTACGCAGTATTTT.

This chain joins TRBV25-1 and TRBJ2-7, with D unresolved. The CDR3 runs to 13 residues. Trimming cost V 5 bases and J 1 base, with 9 bases left between them. The germline V gene has CDR1 MGHDK and CDR2 SYGVNS. This CDR3 is CASSLGHSYEQYF. CDR3 nucleotide sequence: TGTGCCAGCAGTTTGGGCCATTCCTACGAGCAGTACTTC.

V gene TRBV13 combines with J gene TRBJ1-2, with 7 positions matching TRBD1. The junction had 16 bases not matched to a gene; V was cut back by 8 bases and J by 4 bases. This CDR3 contains 16 residues. Germline V gives CDR1 PRHDT, CDR2 FYEKMQ (reference sequence). The CDR3 nucleotides are TGTGCCAGCCACAGGGGCAGGTCACCCGGAGGCTATGGCTACACCTTC. Protein: CASHRGRSPGGYGYTF.

The V gene is TRBV7-9, the J gene TRBJ2-5; the match to TRBD1 covers 7 bases. The CDR3 is 14 residues long. CDR1 and CDR2 (germline): SEHNR, FQNEAQ (reference sequence). Trimming took 5 bases from V and 5 from J; bases not matched to a gene: 8. This CDR3 is CASSPGTVWETQYF. The CDR3 DNA reads TGTGCCAGCAGCCCCGGGACAGTCTGGGAGACCCAGTACTTC.

The V gene is TRBV27, the J gene TRBJ1-1; D uncertain. This CDR3 contains 15 residues. The germline V gene encodes CDR1 MNHEY and CDR2 SMNVEV (reference sequence). Trimming took off 3 bases at V and 1 base at J, with 12 bases between the two ends. The chain's CDR3 is CASSLLGAANTEAFF. The CDR3 DNA reads TGTGCCAGCAGTTTGCTCGGTGCGGCGAACACTGAAGCTTTCTTT.

The rearrangement joins TRBV4-2 to TRBJ2-1; 14 positions agree with TRBD2. V was clipped by 6 bases and J by 8 bases; unmatched bases: 12. There are 17 residues in the CDR3. Germline V gene lookup returns CDR1 LGHNA and CDR2 YNFKEQ. The CDR3 region has the DNA TGTGCCAGCAGTCTCGTGGGGACTAGCGGGGGTTGGGATGAGCAGTTCTTC. Translation gives CASSLVGTSGGWDEQFF.

The CDR3 bases are TGTGCCATCAGTGAGTACGTAGCGGGGGGGCCGGATGAGCAGTTCTTC. Translating gives CAISEYVAGGPDEQFF. This chain joins TRBV10-3 and TRBJ2-1; 11 bases are shared with TRBD2. V lost 1 base and J lost 8; bases outside the gene matches: 7. CDR1 and CDR2 from the germline V gene are ENHRY and SYGVKD. CDR3 size: 16 residues.

In nucleotides, the CDR3 is TGTGCCGTGGGGATTATGAACACTGAAGCTTTCTTT. Its protein is CAVGIMNTEAFF. The chain has TRBV7-9 and TRBJ1-1; D unresolved. The CDR3 contains 12 residues. The V end was cut by 11 bases, the J end by 0 bases, with 10 bases between. The germline CDR1 and CDR2 sequences are SEHNR and FQNEAQ (reference sequence).

J is TRBJ2-1 and V is TRBV11-3; D is tentatively TRBD1 or TRBD2 (5 bases each). The germline V and J ends were trimmed by 7 bases and 8 bases, with 15 bases remaining between them. The CDR3 is 13 residues long. Germline loops: CDR1 SGHNT, CDR2 YENEEA. As DNA, the CDR3 is TGTGCCAGCAACTCCAAGCCGGGGCATGAGCAGTTCTTC. Amino acid sequence: CASNSKPGHEQFF.

The chain recombines TRBV4-3 with TRBJ2-3, with D perhaps assigned TRBD1 or TRBD2 (5 bases each). There are 14 residues in the CDR3. The V end was cut by 4 bases, the J end by 4 bases, with 12 bases between. Looked up from germline, CDR1 is LGHNA and CDR2 is YSLEER. CDR3: CASSLVGRADTQYF. CDR3 DNA sequence: TGCGCCAGCAGCCTAGTGGGGCGGGCAGATACGCAGTATTTT.

This chain uses TRBV7-8 with TRBJ2-3; D assignment may be TRBD1 or TRBD2 (5 bases each). The CDR3 spans 14 residues. In germline, CDR1 is SGHVS, CDR2 FQNEAQ. The V end was cut by 5 bases, the J end by 4 bases, with 13 bases between. CDR3 in amino acids: CASSLWGWADTQYF. The CDR3 nucleotides are TGTGCCAGCAGCCTCTGGGGGTGGGCAGATACGCAGTATTTT.

V gene TRBV5-4 combines with J gene TRBJ2-5; D remains ambiguous. This CDR3 spans 12 amino acids. Germline V gene data show CDR1 as SGHNT and CDR2 as YYREEE (reference sequence). V lost 0 bases and J 4 bases, leaving 4 bases between the germline ends. The CDR3 nucleotides are TGTGCCAGCAGCTTGGGGAGAGAGACCCAGTACTTC. Its protein is CASSLGRETQYF. The variable domain in full, with the rest retrieved from reference TRBV5-4 and TRBJ2-5, is ETGVTQSPTHLIKTRGQQVTLRCSSQSGHNTVSWYQQALGQGPQFIFQYYREEENGRGNFPPRFSGLQFPNYSSELNVNALELDDSALYLCASSLGRETQYFGPGTRLLVL.

The V gene is TRBV5-1, the J gene TRBJ2-2; the match to TRBD1 covers 8 bases. V dropped 4 bases and J dropped 7; count of bases not matched to a gene: 15. In germline, CDR1 is SGHRS, CDR2 YFSETQ. This CDR3 region has 17 residues. CDR3 bases: TGCGCCAGCAGCCCCTCATTCCGGGACAGGAGAGTCGGGGAGCTGTTTTTT. It translates to CASSPSFRDRRVGELFF.

The chain uses TRBV7-8 and TRBJ2-3; unclear D gene. This CDR3 spans 13 amino acids. V lost 1 base and J lost 4, with 6 bases in between. CDR1 is SGHVS and CDR2 is FQNEAQ in the germline V gene. The CDR3 region is CASSLGGADTQYF. CDR3 nucleotide sequence: TGTGCCAGCAGCTTAGGTGGGGCAGATACGCAGTATTTT.

CDR3 residues: CASSQEGVGFNEKLFF. CDR3 DNA sequence: TGTGCCAGCAGCCAGGAAGGAGTAGGGTTTAATGAAAAACTGTTTTTT. V gene TRBV4-2 combines with J gene TRBJ1-4; D remains unclear. Germline V gives CDR1 LGHNA, CDR2 YNFKEQ. The CDR3 has 16 amino acids. The V end lost 3 bases, the J end lost 4 bases, and 15 bases lay between the germline ends.